Listed below are T cell receptor beta chains from one sample, sequenced in a study of T cell responses to AZD1222 COVID-19 vaccine. Profiled with immunoSEQ multiplex PCR; TCRdb holds only in-frame clones, not every one. The repertoire has more than 100,000 clones, roughly 90% of them found once; the top ten carry roughly 8.9%. The sequenced sample was peripheral blood, obtained on day 0 of AZD1222 vaccination. The receptors shown here come from an adult in good health. Both conserved end residues are part of each CDR3. Each record gives: J gene, D gene, clone size, V gene, CDR3 protein, CDR3 DNA. The D gene is left open where the match is weak. Clone size is not always given. Where it is, it says once, few, many or a class for expanded clones.

j_call: TRBJ2-1; d_call: TRBD2; clone_size: NA; v_call: TRBV19; cdr3_aa: CASSITKMREATYNEQFF; cdr3_nt: TGTGCCAGTAGTATCACGAAGATGCGGGAGGCAACCTACAATGAGCAGTTCTTC
j_call: TRBJ2-5; d_call: TRBD1; clone_size: NA; v_call: TRBV5-1; cdr3_aa: CASSEGQGAPETQYF; cdr3_nt: TGCGCCAGCAGCGAGGGACAGGGGGCTCCGGAGACCCAGTACTTC
j_call: TRBJ2-3; d_call: NA; clone_size: NA; v_call: TRBV5-1; cdr3_aa: CASSLILADSYTDTQYF; cdr3_nt: TGCGCCAGCAGCTTGATTTTAGCGGACAGTTACACAGATACGCAGTATTTT
j_call: TRBJ1-3; d_call: NA; clone_size: NA; v_call: TRBV10-2; cdr3_aa: CASSNRWEEGNTIYF; cdr3_nt: TGCGCCAGCAGTAATCGCTGGGAGGAAGGCAACACCATATATTTT
j_call: TRBJ1-3; d_call: NA; clone_size: NA; v_call: TRBV3-1/TRBV3-2; cdr3_aa: CASSQAGNTIYF; cdr3_nt: TGTGCCAGCAGCCAAGCCGGAAACACCATATATTTT
j_call: TRBJ1-1; d_call: TRBD1; clone_size: NA; v_call: TRBV27; cdr3_aa: CATYRQGARLAEAFF; cdr3_nt: TGTGCCACCTACCGACAGGGGGCGCGTTTGGCTGAAGCTTTCTTT
j_call: TRBJ2-1; d_call: NA; clone_size: NA; v_call: TRBV27; cdr3_aa: CASSIPSYNEQFF; cdr3_nt: TGTGCCAGCAGTATCCCTTCGTACAATGAGCAGTTCTTC
j_call: TRBJ1-5; d_call: TRBD1; clone_size: NA; v_call: TRBV27; cdr3_aa: CASSPDRDQPQHF; cdr3_nt: TGTGCCAGCAGTCCCGACAGGGATCAGCCCCAGCATTTT
j_call: TRBJ1-1; d_call: NA; clone_size: NA; v_call: TRBV5-6; cdr3_aa: CASSVFPTWGTEAFF; cdr3_nt: TGTGCCAGCAGCGTTTTCCCAACCTGGGGCACTGAAGCTTTCTTT
j_call: TRBJ1-2; d_call: NA; clone_size: NA; v_call: TRBV5-1; cdr3_aa: CASSSGGSDNYGYTF; cdr3_nt: TGCGCCAGCAGCTCCGGAGGGTCTGATAACTATGGCTACACCTTC
j_call: TRBJ2-5; d_call: NA; clone_size: NA; v_call: TRBV2; cdr3_aa: CASSISQETQYF; cdr3_nt: TGTGCCAGCTCGATCAGCCAAGAGACCCAGTACTTC
j_call: TRBJ2-2; d_call: NA; clone_size: NA; v_call: TRBV9; cdr3_aa: CASSDRRNTGELFF; cdr3_nt: TGTGCCAGCAGCGACCGACGGAACACCGGGGAGCTGTTTTTT
j_call: TRBJ1-5; d_call: NA; clone_size: few; v_call: TRBV2; cdr3_aa: CATRSGGYSNQPQHF; cdr3_nt: TGTGCCACCAGGTCTGGGGGGTATAGCAATCAGCCCCAGCATTTT
j_call: TRBJ1-4; d_call: NA; clone_size: NA; v_call: TRBV5-1; cdr3_aa: CASSSRTATNEKLFF; cdr3_nt: TGCGCCAGCAGTTCTCGGACAGCAACTAATGAAAAACTGTTTTTT
j_call: TRBJ2-5; d_call: NA; clone_size: NA; v_call: TRBV7-6; cdr3_aa: CASSVAETQYF; cdr3_nt: TGTGCCAGCAGCGTCGCTGAGACCCAGTACTTC
j_call: TRBJ2-2; d_call: TRBD2; clone_size: NA; v_call: TRBV5-1; cdr3_aa: CASSLALGLAFAGELFF; cdr3_nt: TGCGCCAGCAGCTTGGCCCTTGGACTAGCTTTCGCCGGGGAGCTGTTTTTT
j_call: TRBJ2-2; d_call: TRBD1; clone_size: NA; v_call: TRBV11-2; cdr3_aa: CASSTGQGATGELFF; cdr3_nt: TGTGCCAGCAGCACGGGACAGGGGGCAACCGGGGAGCTGTTTTTT
j_call: TRBJ1-1; d_call: NA; clone_size: NA; v_call: TRBV18; cdr3_aa: CASSTGTKNTEAFF; cdr3_nt: TGTGCCAGCTCAACGGGGACAAAGAACACTGAAGCTTTCTTT
j_call: TRBJ1-1; d_call: TRBD1; clone_size: NA; v_call: TRBV10-3; cdr3_aa: CAISGTGDEAFF; cdr3_nt: TGTGCCATCAGCGGGACAGGGGATGAAGCTTTCTTT
j_call: TRBJ1-1; d_call: NA; clone_size: NA; v_call: TRBV7-2; cdr3_aa: CASSLAGARVGTEAFF; cdr3_nt: TGTGCCAGCAGCTTAGCGGGGGCGAGGGTTGGGACTGAAGCTTTCTTT
j_call: TRBJ2-2; d_call: NA; clone_size: NA; v_call: TRBV7-9; cdr3_aa: CASSGPQRSTGELFF; cdr3_nt: TGTGCCAGCAGCGGGCCTCAGCGGAGCACCGGGGAGCTGTTTTTT
j_call: TRBJ1-2; d_call: TRBD1; clone_size: NA; v_call: TRBV6-5; cdr3_aa: CATRASTGESGYTF; cdr3_nt: TGTGCCACGAGGGCTTCCACAGGGGAAAGTGGCTACACCTTC
j_call: TRBJ1-2; d_call: NA; clone_size: NA; v_call: TRBV18; cdr3_aa: CASSPGEDYGYTF; cdr3_nt: TGTGCCAGCTCACCGGGGGAGGACTATGGCTACACCTTC
j_call: TRBJ1-1; d_call: NA; clone_size: NA; v_call: TRBV4-1; cdr3_aa: CASSPSGVGTEAFF; cdr3_nt: TGCGCCAGCAGCCCCTCCGGGGTGGGCACTGAAGCTTTCTTT
j_call: TRBJ2-1; d_call: TRBD2; clone_size: NA; v_call: TRBV4-1; cdr3_aa: CASRSGLAGNNEQFF; cdr3_nt: TGCGCCAGCAGAAGCGGACTAGCGGGTAACAATGAGCAGTTCTTC
j_call: TRBJ1-1; d_call: NA; clone_size: NA; v_call: TRBV28; cdr3_aa: CASSLNHRVAWDTEAFF; cdr3_nt: TGTGCCAGCAGTTTAAACCACAGGGTCGCATGGGACACTGAAGCTTTCTTT
j_call: TRBJ2-7; d_call: NA; clone_size: NA; v_call: TRBV30; cdr3_aa: CAWAGGQDEQYF; cdr3_nt: TGTGCCTGGGCCGGGGGTCAAGACGAGCAGTACTTC
j_call: TRBJ1-2; d_call: TRBD1; clone_size: NA; v_call: TRBV18; cdr3_aa: CASSPGTGGDYGYTF; cdr3_nt: TGTGCCAGCTCACCTGGGACAGGGGGCGACTATGGCTACACCTTC
j_call: TRBJ2-2; d_call: NA; clone_size: NA; v_call: TRBV28; cdr3_aa: CASRNPLGTGELFF; cdr3_nt: TGTGCCAGCAGAAATCCCCTGGGCACCGGGGAGCTGTTTTTT
j_call: TRBJ1-3; d_call: TRBD1; clone_size: NA; v_call: TRBV29-1; cdr3_aa: CSVGTGSSGNTIYF; cdr3_nt: TGCAGCGTGGGGACAGGTAGCTCTGGAAACACCATATATTTT
j_call: TRBJ1-2; d_call: NA; clone_size: once; v_call: TRBV29-1; cdr3_aa: CSVIRDNYGYTF; cdr3_nt: TGCAGCGTCATCCGGGATAACTATGGCTACACCTTC
j_call: TRBJ1-3; d_call: NA; clone_size: NA; v_call: TRBV5-1; cdr3_aa: CASSPMGLEGNTIYF; cdr3_nt: TGCGCCAGCAGCCCCATGGGACTAGAGGGAAACACCATATATTTT
j_call: TRBJ1-1; d_call: TRBD1; clone_size: NA; v_call: TRBV10-2; cdr3_aa: CASSERGQGATEAFF; cdr3_nt: TGCGCCAGCAGTGAGCGAGGACAGGGGGCCACTGAAGCTTTCTTT
j_call: TRBJ2-7; d_call: NA; clone_size: NA; v_call: TRBV18; cdr3_aa: CASSPQGFSYEQYF; cdr3_nt: TGTGCCAGCTCGCCCCAGGGTTTTAGCTACGAGCAGTACTTC